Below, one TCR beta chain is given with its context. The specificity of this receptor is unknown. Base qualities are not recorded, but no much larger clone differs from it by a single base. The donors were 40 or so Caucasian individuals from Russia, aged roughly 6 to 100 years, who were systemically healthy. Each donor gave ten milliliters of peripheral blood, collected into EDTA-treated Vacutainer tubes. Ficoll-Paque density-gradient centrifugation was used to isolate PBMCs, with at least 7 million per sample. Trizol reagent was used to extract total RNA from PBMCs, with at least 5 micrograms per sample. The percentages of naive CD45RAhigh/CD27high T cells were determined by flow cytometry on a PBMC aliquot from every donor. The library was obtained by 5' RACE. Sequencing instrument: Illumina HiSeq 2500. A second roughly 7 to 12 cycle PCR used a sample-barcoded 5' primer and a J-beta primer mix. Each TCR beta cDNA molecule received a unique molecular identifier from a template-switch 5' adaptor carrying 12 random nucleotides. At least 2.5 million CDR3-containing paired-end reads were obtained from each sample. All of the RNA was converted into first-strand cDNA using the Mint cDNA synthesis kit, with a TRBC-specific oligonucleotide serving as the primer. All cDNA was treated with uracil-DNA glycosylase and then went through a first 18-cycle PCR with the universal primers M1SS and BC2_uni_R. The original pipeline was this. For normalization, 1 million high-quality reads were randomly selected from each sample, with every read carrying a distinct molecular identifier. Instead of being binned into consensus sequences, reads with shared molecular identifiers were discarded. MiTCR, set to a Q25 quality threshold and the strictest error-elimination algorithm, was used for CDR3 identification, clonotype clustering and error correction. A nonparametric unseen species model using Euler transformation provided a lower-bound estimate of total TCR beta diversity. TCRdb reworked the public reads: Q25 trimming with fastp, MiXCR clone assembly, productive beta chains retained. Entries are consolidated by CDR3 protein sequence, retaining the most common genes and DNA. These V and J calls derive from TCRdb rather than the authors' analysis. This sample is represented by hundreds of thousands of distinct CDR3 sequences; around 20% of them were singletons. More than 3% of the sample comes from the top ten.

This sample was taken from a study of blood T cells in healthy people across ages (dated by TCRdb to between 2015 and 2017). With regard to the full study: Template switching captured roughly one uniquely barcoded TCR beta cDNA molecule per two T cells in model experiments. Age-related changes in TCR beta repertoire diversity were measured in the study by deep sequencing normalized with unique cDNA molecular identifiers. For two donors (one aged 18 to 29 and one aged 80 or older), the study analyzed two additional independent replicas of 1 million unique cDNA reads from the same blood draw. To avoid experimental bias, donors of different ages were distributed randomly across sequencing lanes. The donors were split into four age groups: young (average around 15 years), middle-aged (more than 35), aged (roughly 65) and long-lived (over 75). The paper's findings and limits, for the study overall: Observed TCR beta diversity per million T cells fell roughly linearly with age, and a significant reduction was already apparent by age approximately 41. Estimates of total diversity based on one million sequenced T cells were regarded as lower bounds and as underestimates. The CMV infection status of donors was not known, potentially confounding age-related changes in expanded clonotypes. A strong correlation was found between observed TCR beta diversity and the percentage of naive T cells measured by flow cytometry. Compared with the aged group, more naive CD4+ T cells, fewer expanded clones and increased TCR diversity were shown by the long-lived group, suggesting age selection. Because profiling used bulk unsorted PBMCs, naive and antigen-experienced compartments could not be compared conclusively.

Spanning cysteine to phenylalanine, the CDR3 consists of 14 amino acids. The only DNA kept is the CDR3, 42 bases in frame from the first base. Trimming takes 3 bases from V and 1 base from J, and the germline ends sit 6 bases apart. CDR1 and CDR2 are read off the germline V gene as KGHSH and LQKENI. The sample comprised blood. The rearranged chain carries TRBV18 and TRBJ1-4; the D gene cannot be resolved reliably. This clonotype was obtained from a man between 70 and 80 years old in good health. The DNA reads TGTGCCAGCTCACCCCGACAAACTAATGAAAAACTGTTTTTT. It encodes CASSPRQTNEKLFF.